This T cell receptor beta chain was captured in a study of regulatory T cells in long-lasting Graves disease. Investigators prepared the TCR beta libraries by applying iRepertoire HTBI primers and Arm-PCR of CDR3 regions. TCRdb called the multiplex PCR reads again in MiXCR, with one record for every CDR3 protein. Here the sample spans just over 600,000 distinct CDR3 sequences, approximately 15% being singletons. J lost 7 bases, V lost 6 bases, and 15 bases had no gene match. The germline V gene encodes CDR1 GTSNPN and CDR2 SVGIG (reference sequence). The CDR3 is made up of 16 amino acids. As to time point: newly diagnosed GD, antithyroid drugs for less than 3 months. PBMC RNA was the source of the TCR library. This clonotype has only a few counts. This sample was also put to use in a study of T cells in Graves' hyperthyroidism and ophthalmopathy. That investigation notes: During a first-round RT-PCR of the TCR CDR3, the HTBI primer set was used.

Specimen: peripheral blood mononuclear cells (PBMCs), collected at new diagnosis, from a patient treated with antithyroid drugs. The V gene is TRBV30, the J gene TRBJ1-1; 12 bases align to TRBD1. This receptor was obtained from a woman aged 25 to 39 with Graves disease. The CDR3 region is CACRAGTGGVGSEAFF. The CDR3 region has the DNA TGTGCCTGTAGAGCCGGGACAGGGGGCGTTGGTAGTGAAGCTTTCTTT.